This paragraph reports one T cell receptor beta chain. Its antigen is unknown. Nothing much larger sits one base from this clone, and base qualities are not available. Sequenced using an Illumina NovaSeq 6000. Using 5'RACE with constant-segment primers, TCRalpha and TCRbeta cDNA libraries were constructed, with sample barcodes and unique molecular identifiers added in the process. Trizol reagent was used to extract RNA from every sample. Library amplification was performed in two PCR steps, and a second sample barcode and Illumina TruSeq adapters were introduced in the second step. Sequencing of libraries was performed on an Illumina NovaSeq with 2 x 150 bp paired-end reads. The authors' pipeline ran thus. The reads were demultiplexed and collapsed into UMI-guided consensus sequences using migec v1.2.7. With mixcr v2.1.11, UMI consensuses were aligned to TRA and TRB V and J templates and assembled into clonotypes. Clonotypes were classified as expanded or contracted when called significant by both edgeR and NoisET, with noise models trained on biological replicates. For edgeR calls, a false discovery rate-adjusted p below 0.01 and a log2 fold-change threshold of 1 were applied. As an exploratory analysis of dynamics, max-normalized trajectories of the 1000 most abundant clonotypes were examined with PCA combined with hierarchical clustering. Each responding clone was given a CD4 or CD8 phenotype based on the CD4+ and CD8+ repertoires, which had been sequenced separately. TCRdb's own reprocessing of the public reads used fastp at Q25 and MiXCR and kept productive beta chains. Every entry covers one CDR3 protein and lists the most common genes and DNA from its rows. Clone size and V and J calls follow TCRdb, not the original study. The sample records approximately 340,000 distinct CDR3 sequences, 10% to 15% of which are singletons. Together, the top ten hold around a fifth of the sample.

The CDR3, cysteine through phenylalanine, is 19 amino acids long. Just CDR3 DNA is preserved here, 57 bases in frame from base 1. From V the trimming removes 4 bases and from J it removes 2 bases, while the gene matches leave 13 bases of the junction unaccounted for. Reading the germline V gene (reference sequence) gives CDR1 SEHNR and CDR2 FQNEAQ. This sample stems from a study of T-cell memory formation after mild COVID-19 (dated by TCRdb to the early 2020s). A note on the overall study: TCR sequence clusters from the two donors were found to be largely donor specific. The cohort comprised two young, previously healthy adult volunteers, one female and one male. In a couple of donors, T-cell clones that expanded and contracted after mild COVID-19 were followed by sequencing TCRalpha and TCRbeta repertoires longitudinally. Results the study describes overall, beyond this receptor: Whether the second-wave clones peaking on day 37 were SARS-CoV-2 specific was not confirmed. Contracting CD4+ clones were found mainly in CM and EM memory subsets, while CD8+ clones were enriched in EMRA. Only two mild cases were covered in the study, and larger cohorts including severe cases with pre-infection samples were considered necessary. From day 15 to 85, contracting clones showed balanced CD4/CD8 phenotypes, whereas a second wave of clones that expanded from day 15 to 37 leaned towards CD4+. The detection of some responding clones in pre-infection memory suggests that pre-existing cross-reactive memory T cells joined the SARS-CoV-2 response.

Ficoll-Paque density gradient centrifugation was the method used to isolate PBMCs. The receptor was isolated from a young man who had mild COVID-19 (a few samples of this study predate the infection). The sample titles of this study are shuffled in the database, so cell type and time point are left out; the donor was told from shared clones. Sequencing was done on a sample of PBMCs or a T cell subset sorted from them (not recorded which). This chain is built from TRBV7-9 and TRBJ2-6; 8 middle bases align to TRBD1. The sequenced DNA is TGTGCCAGCAGCTCGGGCACCGGGACAGGCCTTCCTGGGGCCAACGTCCTGACTTTC. This codes for CASSSGTGTGLPGANVLTF.